Each of the 30 T cell receptor beta chains below was sequenced from the same sample in a study of blood T cell repertoires in COVID-19. Method: immunoSEQ multiplex PCR; TCRdb's copy keeps in-frame clones and lacks some. The sample lists approximately 91,000 clones; about 90% were seen once. Material: peripheral blood. These receptors all stem from a man in his 70s with acute or convalescent COVID-19.

The chain recombines TRBV2 with TRBJ2-5; perhaps TRBD1 as D (6 bases). The CDR3 extends over 15 amino acids. V lost 2 bases, J lost 2 bases, and 12 bases lay in between. CDR1 and CDR2 (germline): SNHLY, FYNNEI. The CDR3 sequence is CASSELDRRQETQYF. In DNA, the CDR3 is TGTGCCAGCAGTGAACTCGACAGGCGTCAAGAGACCCAGTACTTC.

This chain joins TRBV7-2 and TRBJ2-7; 10 positions agree with TRBD2. The CDR3 totals 17 residues. V trimming: 0 bases; J trimming: 2 bases; junction bases outside the gene matches: 7. Looked up from germline, CDR1 is SGHTA and CDR2 is FQGNSA. CDR3 region: CASSLAASGGTTYEQYF. CDR3 coding DNA: TGTGCCAGCAGCTTAGCGGCTAGCGGGGGAACTACCTACGAGCAGTACTTC.

J is TRBJ2-7 and V is TRBV5-1, with TRBD1 as a possible D gene (6 bases). The V end was cut by 2 bases, the J end by 3 bases, with 15 bases between. CDR1 is SGHRS, CDR2 YFSETQ, per germline. This CDR3 has 15 amino acids. The CDR3 sequence: CASSFQQGPSYEQYF. CDR3 nucleotide sequence: TGCGCCAGCAGCTTTCAACAGGGTCCTAGCTACGAGCAGTACTTC.

This chain joins TRBV6-5 and TRBJ1-6, with TRBD1 matching 10 bases. Germline V gives CDR1 MNHEY, CDR2 SVGAGI. The V segment lost 6 bases and the J segment 7 bases; nucleotides outside the gene matches: 6. The CDR3 is made up of 15 amino acids. CDR3 protein: CASSQRDRGNSPLHF. The CDR3 nucleotides are TGTGCCAGCAGCCAACGGGACAGGGGCAATTCACCCCTCCACTTT.

The chain joins TRBV5-6 to TRBJ1-3; 11 bases agree with TRBD1. V shed 4 bases and J 5 bases; nucleotides not matched to a gene: 8. The CDR3 length is 16 residues. The germline CDR1 and CDR2 sequences are SGHDT and YYEEEE. CDR3 nucleotides: TGTGCCAGCAGCAGGACAGGGGGCGCGAAAAGAAACACCATATATTTT. It encodes CASSRTGGAKRNTIYF.

The V call is TRBV28, the J call TRBJ2-7, with 8 positions matching TRBD1. With V trimmed by 4 bases and J by 0 bases, 8 bases remained unmatched. This CDR3 is 16 amino acids long. Looked up from germline, CDR1 is MDHEN and CDR2 is SYDVKM. The CDR3 is CASSSSPGQVSYEQYF. The CDR3 nucleotides read TGTGCCAGCAGTTCCTCACCGGGACAGGTCTCCTACGAGCAGTACTTC. Complete variable domain (other parts from reference TRBV28 and TRBJ2-7): DVKVTQSSRYLVKRTGEKVFLECVQDMDHENMFWYRQDPGLGLRLIYFSYDVKMKEKGDIPEGYSVSREKKERFSLILESASTNQTSMYLCASSSSPGQVSYEQYFGPGTRLTVT.

A few counts support this clone. The V and J genes are TRBV5-1 and TRBJ1-6; 7 nucleotides line up with TRBD1. Germline CDR1 is SGHRS and CDR2 is YFSETQ. The CDR3 totals 15 residues. Trimming at V came to 4 bases and at J to 5 bases, leaving 6 bases not matched to a gene. For the CDR3, the DNA is TGCGCCAGCAGCCAAGGGACAGTCGATAATTCACCCCTCCACTTT. Translating it yields CASSQGTVDNSPLHF.

The V and J genes are TRBV6-1 and TRBJ1-5, with D perhaps TRBD1 (6 bases). Trimming took 4 bases from V and 0 from J, leaving 16 bases between them. From germline, CDR1 is MNHNS and CDR2 SASEGT. This CDR3 comprises 17 residues. CDR3 residues: CASSGYYRAGSNQPQHF. As DNA, the CDR3 is TGTGCCAGCAGTGGCTACTACAGGGCGGGTAGCAATCAGCCCCAGCATTTT.

The chain couples TRBV30 to TRBJ1-5, with D perhaps matching TRBD1 (6 bases). There are 13 residues in the CDR3. Germline-derived CDR1 and CDR2 are GTSNPN and SVGIG (reference sequence). Trimming shortened V by 2 bases and J by 4 bases, and 9 bases separated the two germline ends. The CDR3 DNA is TGTGCCTGGAGTACTACAGGGAATCAGCCCCAGCATTTT. It is translated as CAWSTTGNQPQHF.

The V call is TRBV11-1, the J call TRBJ1-6, with a weak D call TRBD1 (5 bases). The CDR3 sequence is 16 residues long. Germline loops: CDR1 SGHAT, CDR2 FQDESV (reference sequence). V lost 3 bases to trimming and J lost 7 bases, with 16 bases between them. The CDR3 reads CASSFLAGEWNSPLHF. The CDR3 DNA reads TGTGCCAGCAGCTTCCTCGCGGGGGAATGGAATTCACCCCTCCACTTT.

This chain links TRBV7-9 with TRBJ1-5; 7 bases map to TRBD1. The CDR3 length is 15 residues. J was trimmed by 3 bases and V by 3 bases; bases with no gene match: 5. Germline CDR1 reads SEHNR; CDR2 reads FQNEAQ (reference sequence). CDR3 in amino acids: CASSFGTVSNQPQHF. CDR3 bases: TGTGCCAGCAGCTTCGGGACAGTTTCCAATCAGCCCCAGCATTTT.

The gene calls are TRBV7-9 and TRBJ2-1; D may be TRBD2 (6 bases). CDR1 is SEHNR and CDR2 is FQNEAQ in the germline V gene (reference sequence). Deletions cut 5 bases from V and 7 bases from J, with 18 bases between. The CDR3 loop spans 15 amino acids. CDR3 loop: CASSPPGGRWNEQFF. The CDR3 DNA sequence: TGTGCCAGCAGCCCCCCCGGGGGACGATGGAATGAGCAGTTCTTC.

There are a few counts of this clone. The chain joins TRBV5-6 to TRBJ1-6, with 9 nucleotides matching TRBD1. CDR1 and CDR2 (germline): SGHDT, YYEEEE. V lost 3 bases and J lost 7; bases outside the gene matches: 5. The CDR3 has 15 residues. The chain's CDR3 is CASSWLGQGNSPLHF. The CDR3 nucleotides read TGTGCCAGCAGCTGGTTGGGACAGGGAAATTCACCCCTCCACTTT. Full variable domain (rest looked up from reference TRBV5-6 and TRBJ1-6): DAGVTQSPTHLIKTRGQQVTLRCSPKSGHDTVSWYQQALGQGPQFIFQYYEEEERQRGNFPDRFSGHQFPNYSSELNVNALLLGDSALYLCASSWLGQGNSPLHFGNGTRLTVT.

This clone was found once. This chain joins TRBV5-1 and TRBJ1-2; 9 nucleotides match TRBD1. Germline V lookup: CDR1 SGHRS, CDR2 YFSETQ. The CDR3 is 12 residues long. Losses at the gene ends were 6 bases for V and 10 bases for J; bases not matched to a gene: 7. CDR3: CASTKQGAHYTF. The CDR3 DNA sequence: TGCGCCAGCACAAAACAGGGGGCCCACTACACCTTC.

The chain couples TRBV7-9 to TRBJ1-1; D is possibly TRBD1 (6 bases). This CDR3 region has 11 residues. Germline CDR1 reads SEHNR; CDR2 reads FQNEAQ (reference sequence). V lost 7 bases, J lost 8 bases, and 11 bases lay in between. The chain's CDR3 is CASIWGREAFF. The CDR3, as DNA: TGTGCCAGCATCTGGGGGCGAGAAGCTTTCTTT.

The chain links TRBV3-1 (or the pseudogene TRBV3-2) to TRBJ1-1, with 10 bases matching TRBD1. The CDR3 covers 13 residues. Looked up from germline, CDR1 is LGHDT and CDR2 is YNNKEL (reference sequence). V dropped 4 bases and J dropped 6; count of bases not matched to a gene: 2. The CDR3 DNA follows: TGTGCCAGCAGCCCCGGGACAGGGGCTGAAGCTTTCTTT. The encoded protein is CASSPGTGAEAFF.

The chain recombines TRBV4-1 with TRBJ1-1; possible D gene TRBD1, 5 bases. V was shortened by 3 bases and J by 1 base, with 12 bases between the two germline ends. The V gene's germline CDR1 is MGHRA and CDR2 YSYEKL. This CDR3 is built from 15 residues. The CDR3 DNA sequence: TGCGCCAGCAGCCATCAGACAGTCAAGAACACTGAAGCTTTCTTT. This gives the protein CASSHQTVKNTEAFF.

J is TRBJ2-1 and V is TRBV18, with D maybe TRBD2 (6 bases). The V and J ends lost 3 bases and 0 bases respectively, with 9 bases between them. Germline V gives CDR1 KGHSH, CDR2 LQKENI. This CDR3 has 15 amino acids. The CDR3 DNA follows: TGTGCCAGCTCACCCCAACTAGCCTCCTACAATGAGCAGTTCTTC. Translating gives CASSPQLASYNEQFF.

The V and J genes are TRBV7-9 and TRBJ1-1, with unresolved D. The CDR3 is 13 residues long. Germline CDR1 reads SEHNR; CDR2 reads FQNEAQ (reference sequence). Deletions cut 5 bases from V and 3 bases from J, with 10 bases between. The CDR3 region is CASSPREYTEAFF. The CDR3, as DNA: TGTGCCAGCAGCCCACGAGAGTACACTGAAGCTTTCTTT.

This chain uses TRBV11-2 with TRBJ2-3; a weak D match, TRBD2 (6 bases). The V end was cut by 5 bases, the J end by 0 bases, with 12 bases between. CDR1 and CDR2 from the germline V gene are SGHAT and FQNNGV. The CDR3 loop spans 15 amino acids. The CDR3, as DNA: TGTGCCAGCAGCCCGGGGGTGGGGAGCACAGATACGCAGTATTTT. It encodes CASSPGVGSTDTQYF.

This clone was counted a single time. CDR3 nucleotide sequence: TGTGCTAGTGCAGGCACAGAATCCTACGAGCAGTACTTC. Residues: CASAGTESYEQYF. V usage is TRBV12-5 and J usage is TRBJ2-7; no clear D gene. V was cut by 7 bases and J by 1 base, with 11 bases left in between. CDR1 and CDR2 from the germline V gene are LGHNT and FRNRAP. The CDR3 extends over 13 amino acids. The full variable domain, completed using reference TRBV12-5 and TRBJ2-7, is DARVTQTPRHKVTEMGQEVTMRCQPILGHNTVFWYRQTMMQGLELLAYFRNRAPLDDSGMPKDRFSAEMPDATLATLKIQPSEPRDSAVYFCASAGTESYEQYFGPGTRLTVT.

This rearrangement joins TRBV6-2 or TRBV6-3 to TRBJ1-1; perhaps TRBD1 as D (6 bases). Trimming took off 6 bases at V and 11 bases at J, with 13 bases between the two ends. CDR1 and CDR2 from the germline V gene are MNHEY and SVGEGT. The CDR3 consists of 11 residues. CDR3 sequence: CASSLTGSAFF. In nucleotides, the CDR3 is TGTGCCAGCAGCCTAACAGGGAGCGCTTTCTTT.

This chain uses TRBV6-5 with TRBJ2-7; D is unclear. V lost 6 bases, J lost 4 bases, and 7 bases lay in between. Germline CDR1 MNHEY, CDR2 SVGAGI. This CDR3 is 11 amino acids long. CDR3 in amino acids: CASSGLYEQYV. CDR3 sequence (DNA): TGTGCCAGCAGCGGGTTATACGAGCAGTACGTC.

The rearrangement links TRBV6-7 to TRBJ2-3; 7 positions agree with TRBD1. TRBV6-7 is reported as an ORF; its role is uncertain. There are 19 residues in the CDR3. With 2 bases clipped from V and 4 bases from J, the junction kept 18 bases outside the gene matches. The CDR3 DNA follows: TGTGCCAGCAGTTACCGAGACCCCTTGACAGGGAATAGATCAGATACGCAGTATTTT. This translates into CASSYRDPLTGNRSDTQYF.

The J gene is TRBJ1-5, the V gene TRBV28; D might be TRBD1 (5 bases). V lost 2 bases to trimming and J lost 4 bases, with 12 bases between them. Germline V gene lookup returns CDR1 MDHEN and CDR2 SYDVKM. The CDR3 covers 15 residues. CDR3 sequence reads: CASSLGFGGNQPQHF. DNA of the CDR3: TGTGCCAGCAGTTTAGGATTCGGGGGGAATCAGCCCCAGCATTTT.

J is TRBJ2-6 and V is TRBV28; 11 nucleotides match TRBD2. V lost 5 bases to trimming and J lost 0 bases; unmatched junction nucleotides: 6. CDR3 length: 18 amino acids. Germline CDR1 reads MDHEN; CDR2 reads SYDVKM. CDR3 loop: CASSRLAGYGSGANVLTF. In nucleotides, the CDR3 is TGTGCCAGCAGTAGACTAGCGGGGTACGGCTCTGGGGCCAACGTCCTGACTTTC.

J is TRBJ1-5 and V is TRBV6-5, with TRBD1 as a possible D gene (6 bases). Germline CDR1 and CDR2: MNHEY and SVGAGI. The CDR3 sequence is 15 residues long. The ends were cut back, 6 bases at V and 1 base at J, with 13 bases in the middle. The CDR3 spells CASRGGAGSNQPQHF. The DNA of the CDR3 is TGTGCCAGCAGGGGGGGGGCAGGGAGCAATCAGCCCCAGCATTTT.

This CDR3 reads CASSPRTGPGEQYF. CDR3 sequence (DNA): TGTGCCAGCAGCCCTCGGACAGGGCCAGGCGAGCAGTACTTC. V usage is TRBV11-2 and J usage is TRBJ2-7; 8 bases match TRBD1. The V gene end was trimmed by 5 bases and the J gene end by 6 bases; junction bases not matched to a gene: 9. Germline V gives CDR1 SGHAT, CDR2 FQNNGV. CDR3 size: 14 residues.

The chain uses TRBV5-1 and TRBJ2-5; D is undetermined. V lost 1 base and J lost 1, with 5 bases in between. This CDR3 is 13 amino acids long. Germline loops: CDR1 SGHRS, CDR2 YFSETQ. The CDR3 DNA follows: TGCGCCAGCAGCTTGTCCGGCCAAGAGACCCAGTACTTC. This gives the protein CASSLSGQETQYF.

The rearrangement uses TRBV9 and TRBJ2-5; D is ambiguous. Trimming cost V 4 bases and J 3 bases, with 7 bases left between them. The CDR3 has 12 amino acids. CDR1 and CDR2 (germline): SGDLS, YYNGEE. CDR3 in amino acids: CASSPTEETQYF. The CDR3 nucleotides read TGTGCCAGCAGCCCGACTGAAGAGACCCAGTACTTC.